The text below deals with one T cell receptor beta chain. Germline-derived CDR1 and CDR2 are SGHTA and FQGNSA. This CDR3 has 14 residues. The J segment lost 2 bases and the V segment lost 4 bases, leaving 5 bases of the junction unmatched. This record belongs to a study of blood T cell repertoires in COVID-19. Profiled with immunoSEQ multiplex PCR; TCRdb holds only in-frame clones, not every one. The sample lists under 250,000 clones, 60% to 85% seen once, with 7.2% in the top ten. V gene TRBV7-2 combines with J gene TRBJ2-7; 7 bases are shared with TRBD1. The receptor's source is a woman in her 70s with acute or convalescent COVID-19. What was sequenced was peripheral blood. The CDR3 sequence: CASSWWTGPYEQYF. Here the CDR3 DNA reads TGTGCCAGCAGCTGGTGGACAGGACCCTACGAGCAGTACTTC. The full variable domain, its missing parts supplied by reference TRBV7-2 and TRBJ2-7, is GAGVSQSPSNKVTEKGKDVELRCDPISGHTALYWYRQSLGQGLEFLIYFQGNSAPDKSGLPSDRFSAERTGGSVSTLTIQRTQQEDSAVYLCASSWWTGPYEQYFGPGTRLTVT.